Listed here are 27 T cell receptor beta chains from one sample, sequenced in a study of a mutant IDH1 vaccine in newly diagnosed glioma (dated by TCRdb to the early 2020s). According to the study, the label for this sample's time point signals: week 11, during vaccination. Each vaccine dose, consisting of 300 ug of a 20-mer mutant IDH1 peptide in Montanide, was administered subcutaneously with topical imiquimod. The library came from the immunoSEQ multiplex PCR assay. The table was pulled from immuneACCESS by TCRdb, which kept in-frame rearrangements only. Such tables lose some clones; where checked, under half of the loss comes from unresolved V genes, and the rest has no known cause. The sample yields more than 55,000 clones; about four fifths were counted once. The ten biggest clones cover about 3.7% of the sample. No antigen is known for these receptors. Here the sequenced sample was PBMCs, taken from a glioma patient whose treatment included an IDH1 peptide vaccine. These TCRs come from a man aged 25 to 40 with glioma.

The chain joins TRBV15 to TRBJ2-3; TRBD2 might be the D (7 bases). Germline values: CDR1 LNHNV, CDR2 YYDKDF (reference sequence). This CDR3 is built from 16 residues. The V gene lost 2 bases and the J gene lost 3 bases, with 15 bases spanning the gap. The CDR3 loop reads CATSRRGGLTTDTQYF. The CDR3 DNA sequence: TGTGCCACCAGCAGAAGGGGGGGCTTGACTACAGATACGCAGTATTTT.

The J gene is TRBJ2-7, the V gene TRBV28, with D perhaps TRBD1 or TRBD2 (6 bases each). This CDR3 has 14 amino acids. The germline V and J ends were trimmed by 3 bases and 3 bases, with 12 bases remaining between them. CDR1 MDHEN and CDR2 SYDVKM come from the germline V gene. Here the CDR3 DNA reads TGTGCCAGCAGTTTCGGGGGCCTAATCTACGAGCAGTACTTC. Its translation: CASSFGGLIYEQYF. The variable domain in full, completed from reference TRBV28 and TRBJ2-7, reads DVKVTQSSRYLVKRTGEKVFLECVQDMDHENMFWYRQDPGLGLRLIYFSYDVKMKEKGDIPEGYSVSREKKERFSLILESASTNQTSMYLCASSFGGLIYEQYFGPGTRLTVT.

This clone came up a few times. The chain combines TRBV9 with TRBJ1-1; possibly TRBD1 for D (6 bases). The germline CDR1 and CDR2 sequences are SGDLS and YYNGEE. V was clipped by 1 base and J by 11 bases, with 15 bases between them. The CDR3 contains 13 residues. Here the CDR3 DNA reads TGTGCCAGCAGCGTAAGGGTTACAGGGAGGGCTTTCTTT. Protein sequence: CASSVRVTGRAFF.

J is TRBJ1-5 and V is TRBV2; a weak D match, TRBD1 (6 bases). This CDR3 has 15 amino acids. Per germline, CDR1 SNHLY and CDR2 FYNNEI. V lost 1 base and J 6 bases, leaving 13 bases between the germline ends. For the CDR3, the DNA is TGTGCCAGCAGTGAAGGGACAGCTGGGCGTCAGCCCCAGCATTTT. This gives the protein CASSEGTAGRQPQHF.

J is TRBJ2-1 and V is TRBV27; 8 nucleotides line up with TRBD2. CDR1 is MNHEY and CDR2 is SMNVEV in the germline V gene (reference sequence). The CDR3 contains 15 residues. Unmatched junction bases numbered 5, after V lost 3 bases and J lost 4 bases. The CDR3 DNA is TGTGCCAGCAGTTTTCGGGGGGGGTCTTACAATGAGCAGTTCTTC. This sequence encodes CASSFRGGSYNEQFF.

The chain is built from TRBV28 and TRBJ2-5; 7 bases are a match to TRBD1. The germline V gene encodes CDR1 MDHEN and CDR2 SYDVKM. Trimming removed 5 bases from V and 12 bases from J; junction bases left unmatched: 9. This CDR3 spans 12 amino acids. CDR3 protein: CASSPTDREKYF. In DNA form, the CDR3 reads TGTGCCAGCAGTCCTACCGACAGGGAGAAGTACTTC.

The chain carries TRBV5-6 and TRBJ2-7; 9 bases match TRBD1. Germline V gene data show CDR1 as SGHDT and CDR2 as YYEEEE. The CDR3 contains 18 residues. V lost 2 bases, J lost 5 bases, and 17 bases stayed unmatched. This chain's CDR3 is CASSFFAVFGRTGDEQYF. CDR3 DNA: TGTGCCAGCAGCTTCTTTGCTGTGTTCGGGCGGACAGGGGACGAGCAGTACTTC.

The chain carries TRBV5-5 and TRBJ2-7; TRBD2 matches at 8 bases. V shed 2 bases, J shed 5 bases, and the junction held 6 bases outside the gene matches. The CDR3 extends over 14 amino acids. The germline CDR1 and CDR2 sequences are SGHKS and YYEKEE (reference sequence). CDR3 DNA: TGTGCCAGCAGCTTCGGCGGGAGGAGGAACGAGCAGTACTTC. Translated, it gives CASSFGGRRNEQYF.

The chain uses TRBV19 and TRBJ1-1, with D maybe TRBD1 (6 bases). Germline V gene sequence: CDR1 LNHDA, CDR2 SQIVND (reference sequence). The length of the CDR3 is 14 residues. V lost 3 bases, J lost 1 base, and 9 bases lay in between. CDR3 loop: CASSISGANTEAFF. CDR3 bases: TGTGCCAGTAGTATTTCAGGGGCGAACACTGAAGCTTTCTTT.

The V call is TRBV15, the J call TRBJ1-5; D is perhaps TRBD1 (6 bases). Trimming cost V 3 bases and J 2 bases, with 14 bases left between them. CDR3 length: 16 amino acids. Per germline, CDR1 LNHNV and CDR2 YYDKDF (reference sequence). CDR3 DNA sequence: TGTGCCACCAGCAGGAATAGGGCAGGGGGCAATCAGCCCCAGCATTTT. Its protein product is CATSRNRAGGNQPQHF.

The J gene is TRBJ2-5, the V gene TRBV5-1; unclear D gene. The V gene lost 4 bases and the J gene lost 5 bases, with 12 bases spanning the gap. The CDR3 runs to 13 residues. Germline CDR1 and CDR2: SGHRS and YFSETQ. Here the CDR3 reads CASSRYFGETQYF. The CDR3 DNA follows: TGCGCCAGCAGCCGGTACTTCGGCGAGACCCAGTACTTC.

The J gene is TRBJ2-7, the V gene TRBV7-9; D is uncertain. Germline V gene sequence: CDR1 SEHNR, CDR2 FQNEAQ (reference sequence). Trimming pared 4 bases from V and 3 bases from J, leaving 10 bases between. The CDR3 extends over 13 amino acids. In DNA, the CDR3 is TGTGCCAGCAGCTCCGAGGTAGACTACGAGCAGTACTTC. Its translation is CASSSEVDYEQYF.

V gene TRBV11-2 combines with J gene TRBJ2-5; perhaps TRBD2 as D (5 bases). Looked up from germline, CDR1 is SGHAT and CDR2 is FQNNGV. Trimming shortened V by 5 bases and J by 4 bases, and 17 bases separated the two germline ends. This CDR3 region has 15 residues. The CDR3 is CASSRGAVAGETQYF. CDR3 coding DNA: TGTGCCAGCAGCCGGGGAGCGGTGGCGGGAGAGACCCAGTACTTC.

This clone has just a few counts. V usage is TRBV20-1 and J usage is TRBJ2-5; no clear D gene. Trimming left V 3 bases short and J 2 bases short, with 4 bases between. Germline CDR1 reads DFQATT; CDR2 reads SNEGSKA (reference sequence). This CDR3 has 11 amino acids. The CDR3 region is CSASSQETQYF. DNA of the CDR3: TGCAGTGCTAGCTCACAAGAGACCCAGTACTTC.

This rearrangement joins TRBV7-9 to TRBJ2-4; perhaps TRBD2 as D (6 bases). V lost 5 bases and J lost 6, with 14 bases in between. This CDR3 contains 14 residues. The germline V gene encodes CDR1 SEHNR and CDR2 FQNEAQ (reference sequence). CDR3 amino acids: CASSPVGAGNIQYF. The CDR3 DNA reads TGTGCCAGCAGCCCCGTGGGAGCGGGAAACATTCAGTACTTC.

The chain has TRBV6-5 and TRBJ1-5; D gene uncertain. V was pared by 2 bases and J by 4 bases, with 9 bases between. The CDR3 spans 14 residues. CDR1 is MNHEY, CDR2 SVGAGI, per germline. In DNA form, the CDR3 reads TGTGCCAGCAGTTACAGCGGGGAAAATCAGCCCCAGCATTTT. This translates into CASSYSGENQPQHF.

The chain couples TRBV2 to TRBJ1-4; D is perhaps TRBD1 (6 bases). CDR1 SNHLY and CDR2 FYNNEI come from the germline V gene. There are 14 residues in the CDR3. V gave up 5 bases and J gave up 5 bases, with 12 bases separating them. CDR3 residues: CASSNRAKNEKLFF. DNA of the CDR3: TGTGCCAGCAGTAACAGGGCGAAGAATGAAAAACTGTTTTTT.

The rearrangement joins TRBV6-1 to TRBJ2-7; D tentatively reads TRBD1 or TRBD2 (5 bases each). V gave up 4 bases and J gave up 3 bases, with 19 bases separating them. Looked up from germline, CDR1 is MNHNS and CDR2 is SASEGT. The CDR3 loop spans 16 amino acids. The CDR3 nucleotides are TGTGCCAGCAGTGCCCACGGGGTTAAGGGGAGCTACGAGCAGTACTTC. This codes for CASSAHGVKGSYEQYF.

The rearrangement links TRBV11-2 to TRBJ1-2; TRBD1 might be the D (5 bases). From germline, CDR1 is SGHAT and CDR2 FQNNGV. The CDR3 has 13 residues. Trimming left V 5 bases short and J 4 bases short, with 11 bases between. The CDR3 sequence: CASSMGRLYGYTF. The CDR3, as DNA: TGTGCCAGCAGCATGGGACGGCTCTATGGCTACACCTTC.

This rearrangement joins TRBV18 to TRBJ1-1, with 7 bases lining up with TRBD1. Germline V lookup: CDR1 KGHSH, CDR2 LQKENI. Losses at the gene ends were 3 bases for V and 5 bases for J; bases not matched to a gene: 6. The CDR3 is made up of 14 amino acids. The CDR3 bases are TGTGCCAGCTCACCCGGGACAGAAGATACTGAAGCTTTCTTT. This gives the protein CASSPGTEDTEAFF.

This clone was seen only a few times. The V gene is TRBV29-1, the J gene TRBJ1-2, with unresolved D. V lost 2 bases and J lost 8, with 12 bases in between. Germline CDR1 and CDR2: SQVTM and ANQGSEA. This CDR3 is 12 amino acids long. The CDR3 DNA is TGCAGCGTTGAAAGGGATGATACCGGCTACACCTTC. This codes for CSVERDDTGYTF. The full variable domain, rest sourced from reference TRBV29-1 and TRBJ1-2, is SAVISQKPSRDICQRGTSLTIQCQVDSQVTMMFWYRQQPGQSLTLIATANQGSEATYESGFVIDKFPISRPNLTFSTLTVSNMSPEDSSIYLCSVERDDTGYTFGSGTRLTVV.

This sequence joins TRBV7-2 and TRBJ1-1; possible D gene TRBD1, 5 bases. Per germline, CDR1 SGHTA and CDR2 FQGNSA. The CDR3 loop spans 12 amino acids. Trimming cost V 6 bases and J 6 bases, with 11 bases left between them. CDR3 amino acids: CASRFRDSEAFF. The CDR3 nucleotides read TGTGCCAGCAGGTTCAGGGATTCTGAAGCTTTCTTT.

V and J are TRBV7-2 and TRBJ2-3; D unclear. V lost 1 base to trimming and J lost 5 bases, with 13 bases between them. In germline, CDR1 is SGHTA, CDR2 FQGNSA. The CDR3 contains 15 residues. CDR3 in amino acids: CASSLVRETGDTQYF. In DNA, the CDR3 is TGTGCCAGCAGCTTAGTGCGAGAGACGGGAGATACGCAGTATTTT.

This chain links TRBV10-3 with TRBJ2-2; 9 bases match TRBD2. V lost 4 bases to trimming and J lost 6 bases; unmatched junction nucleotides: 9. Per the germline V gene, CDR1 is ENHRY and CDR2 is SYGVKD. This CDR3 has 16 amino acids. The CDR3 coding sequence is TGTGCCATCAGTGCGAGGCTAGCGGGAAACCCCGGGGAGCTGTTTTTT. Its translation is CAISARLAGNPGELFF.

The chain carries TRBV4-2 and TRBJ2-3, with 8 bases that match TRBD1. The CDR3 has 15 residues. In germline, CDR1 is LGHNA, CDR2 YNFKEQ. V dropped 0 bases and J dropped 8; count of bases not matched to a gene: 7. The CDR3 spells CASSQDDFTGGTQYF. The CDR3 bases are TGTGCCAGCAGCCAAGATGACTTCACAGGGGGTACGCAGTATTTT.

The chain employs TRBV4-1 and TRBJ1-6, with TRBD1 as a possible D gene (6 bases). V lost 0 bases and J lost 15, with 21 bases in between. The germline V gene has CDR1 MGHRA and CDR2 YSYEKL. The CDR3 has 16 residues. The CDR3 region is CASSQDPGRDTRILHF. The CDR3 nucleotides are TGCGCCAGCAGCCAAGATCCCGGCAGGGACACCCGTATCCTCCACTTT.

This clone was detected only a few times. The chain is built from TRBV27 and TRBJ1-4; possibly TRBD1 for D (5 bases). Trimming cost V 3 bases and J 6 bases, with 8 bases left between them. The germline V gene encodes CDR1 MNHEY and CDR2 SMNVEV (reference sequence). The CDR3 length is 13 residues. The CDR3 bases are TGTGCCAGCAGTTTTCAGGGCTATGAAAAACTGTTTTTT. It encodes CASSFQGYEKLFF.